The 21 T cell receptor beta chains presented below share a single source sample, sequenced in a study of T cell responses to AZD1222 COVID-19 vaccine. Clones were read by immunoSEQ multiplex PCR, and TCRdb kept only the in-frame ones, dropping some. The sample shows around 60,000 clones, over 75% of them seen only once. Sequenced material: peripheral blood, taken 28 days after the second AZD1222 dose. The receptors here all came from an adult who received the AZD1222 COVID-19 vaccine.

The genes are TRBV6-2 or TRBV6-3 and TRBJ2-3; D not certain. The CDR3 is 13 residues long. Germline V gene sequence: CDR1 MNHEY, CDR2 SVGEGT. V was trimmed by 6 bases and J by 10 bases, leaving 17 bases between them. For the CDR3, the DNA is TGTGCCAGCAGCCATCCCGGGCACCTGGCGCAGTATTTT. Its translation is CASSHPGHLAQYF.

This clone was observed a single time. V usage is TRBV6-5 and J usage is TRBJ1-4, with a possible D match to TRBD1 (6 bases). The CDR3 length is 14 residues. With 4 bases removed from V and 4 bases from J, the gap between germline ends came to 10 bases. Germline V CDR1 and CDR2: MNHEY, SVGAGI. The CDR3 bases are TGTGCCAGCAGTTCGGGGGCCGTTAATGAAAAACTGTTTTTT. Protein product: CASSSGAVNEKLFF.

V and J are TRBV19 and TRBJ2-1; D ambiguous. V lost 3 bases and J lost 0, with 9 bases in between. CDR3 size: 15 residues. Per the germline V gene, CDR1 is LNHDA and CDR2 is SQIVND (reference sequence). CDR3 residues: CASSMGSPSYNEQFF. CDR3 bases: TGTGCCAGTAGTATGGGCTCGCCCTCCTACAATGAGCAGTTCTTC.

This clone was recorded once. This rearrangement joins TRBV19 to TRBJ1-5; TRBD1 is a possible D gene (6 bases). The CDR3 is 15 amino acids. In germline, CDR1 is LNHDA, CDR2 SQIVND (reference sequence). Trimming cost V 5 bases and J 2 bases, with 13 bases left between them. The CDR3 DNA is TGTGCCAGTAGTGCCCAAGGGGGGGGCAATCAGCCCCAGCATTTT. It encodes CASSAQGGGNQPQHF.

V gene TRBV5-4 combines with J gene TRBJ2-3; 9 positions agree with TRBD2. CDR1 and CDR2 from the germline V gene are SGHNT and YYREEE (reference sequence). Trimming removed 5 bases from V and 0 bases from J; junction bases left unmatched: 7. The CDR3 length is 16 residues. This chain's CDR3 is CASSPTSGYSTDTQYF. CDR3 in DNA: TGTGCCAGCAGTCCGACTAGCGGATATAGCACAGATACGCAGTATTTT.

This chain connects TRBV29-1 to TRBJ1-1; TRBD1 agrees at 9 bases. V lost 3 bases and J lost 1; bases outside the gene matches: 0. Germline values: CDR1 SQVTM, CDR2 ANQGSEA. This CDR3 region has 13 residues. The CDR3 sequence is CSVEGQGNTEAFF. In DNA, the CDR3 is TGCAGCGTTGAGGGACAGGGGAACACTGAAGCTTTCTTT.

The table lists this clone with a count of one. The chain is built from TRBV11-2 and TRBJ2-7; no clear D. Germline loops: CDR1 SGHAT, CDR2 FQNNGV. V was cut by 2 bases and J by 3 bases, with 5 bases left in between. The length of the CDR3 is 12 residues. The CDR3 loop is CASSLTGYEQYF. The CDR3 DNA sequence: TGTGCCAGCAGCTTAACTGGCTACGAGCAGTACTTC.

V usage is TRBV2 and J usage is TRBJ2-3, with D hard to call. From germline, CDR1 is SNHLY and CDR2 FYNNEI. This CDR3 has 16 residues. V lost 6 bases to trimming and J lost 0 bases, with 16 bases between them. The CDR3 here is CASRVNWVASTDTQYF. The CDR3 coding sequence is TGTGCCAGCAGGGTTAATTGGGTTGCCAGCACAGATACGCAGTATTTT.

The chain employs TRBV28 and TRBJ2-2; 10 positions agree with TRBD2. V lost 2 bases, J lost 6 bases, and 12 bases stayed unmatched. This CDR3 has 18 residues. Germline loops: CDR1 MDHEN, CDR2 SYDVKM. The CDR3 protein is CASSLRGAGLAISGELFF. The CDR3 nucleotides are TGTGCCAGCAGTTTAAGGGGGGCGGGACTAGCGATTTCCGGGGAGCTGTTTTTT.

The J gene is TRBJ2-1, the V gene TRBV5-1, with 9 bases that match TRBD2. The CDR3 length is 16 residues. Germline CDR1 SGHRS, CDR2 YFSETQ. V lost 4 bases to trimming and J lost 5 bases; unmatched junction nucleotides: 10. The CDR3 DNA sequence: TGCGCCAGCAGCCCAACAACTAGCGGGCTTAACAATGAGCAGTTCTTC. Protein sequence: CASSPTTSGLNNEQFF.

This clone came up once. The chain combines TRBV2 with TRBJ2-4; D call uncertain. CDR3 length: 15 amino acids. With 5 bases removed from V and 0 bases from J, the gap between germline ends came to 11 bases. Germline V gives CDR1 SNHLY, CDR2 FYNNEI. The CDR3 is CASSRDEIAKNIQYF. CDR3 sequence (DNA): TGTGCCAGCAGTCGCGATGAAATAGCCAAAAACATTCAGTACTTC.

This chain joins TRBV28 and TRBJ2-2, with 8 bases that match TRBD1. The CDR3 spans 13 residues. CDR1 and CDR2 from the germline V gene are MDHEN and SYDVKM. V lost 8 bases to trimming and J lost 7 bases; unmatched junction nucleotides: 6. The CDR3: CASQQGAVGELFF. CDR3 DNA: TGTGCCAGCCAGCAGGGGGCGGTCGGGGAGCTGTTTTTT.

As DNA, the CDR3 is TGTGCCAGTAGTATAACGAGGGGGTCGTTCTATGGCTACACCTTC. This gives the protein CASSITRGSFYGYTF. The chain uses TRBV19 and TRBJ1-2; tentatively, D is TRBD1 (6 bases). V was cut by 2 bases and J by 4 bases, with 14 bases left in between. There are 15 residues in the CDR3. Germline lookup yields CDR1 LNHDA and CDR2 SQIVND (reference sequence).

The rearrangement joins TRBV7-3 to TRBJ1-1; no reliable D call. The CDR3 runs to 16 residues. With 0 bases removed from V and 2 bases from J, the gap between germline ends came to 13 bases. Germline-derived CDR1 and CDR2 are SGHTA and FQGTGA. Written as DNA, the CDR3 is TGTGCCAGCAGCTTAACACGGTACCGGGGAAACACTGAAGCTTTCTTT. This translates into CASSLTRYRGNTEAFF.

V and J are TRBV6-6 and TRBJ1-1; 7 bases are a match to TRBD1. The CDR3 loop spans 15 amino acids. The J segment lost 3 bases and the V segment lost 4 bases, leaving 8 bases of the junction unmatched. Germline V CDR1 and CDR2: MNHNY, SVGAGI (reference sequence). The CDR3 DNA reads TGTGCCAGCAGTTCTCCGACAGGGAGGGACACTGAAGCTTTCTTT. It is translated as CASSSPTGRDTEAFF.

This chain connects TRBV7-9 to TRBJ2-3, with D perhaps being TRBD1 or TRBD2 (7 bases each). In germline, CDR1 is SEHNR, CDR2 FQNEAQ (reference sequence). CDR3 length: 13 amino acids. V lost 7 bases, J lost 4 bases, and 12 bases lay in between. The CDR3 DNA reads TGTGCCAGCAAAGCAGGGGGGGCAGATACGCAGTATTTT. It translates to CASKAGGADTQYF.

The genes are TRBV16 and TRBJ2-1, with TRBD1 as a possible D gene (5 bases). CDR1 is KGHSY, CDR2 FQNENV, per germline. The CDR3 is 12 amino acids. V was clipped by 4 bases and J by 8 bases, with 9 bases between them. CDR3 loop: CASSRKGDEQFF. Here the CDR3 DNA reads TGTGCCAGCAGCCGGAAAGGGGATGAGCAGTTCTTC.

The chain combines TRBV6-6 with TRBJ2-5, with 14 bases aligning to TRBD2. J was trimmed by 4 bases and V by 4 bases; bases with no gene match: 5. Germline assignment: CDR1 MNHNY and CDR2 SVGAGI (reference sequence). The CDR3 runs to 16 residues. The DNA for the CDR3 is TGTGCCAGCAGTTCCCCGGGACTAGCGGGAGTAGAGACCCAGTACTTC. Translation gives CASSSPGLAGVETQYF.

This clone was seen only a few times. This chain joins TRBV21-1 and TRBJ1-4; the table calls TRBD1, which could not be checked here. TRBV21-1 is a documented pseudogene. The CDR3 runs to 15 residues. CDR3 DNA sequence: TGTGCCAGCAGCACCCGGGACAGATATAATGAAAAACTGTTTTTT. Protein product: CASSTRDRYNEKLFF.

The CDR3 coding sequence is TGTGCCAGTAGCCCCGGGACAGCTAACTATGGCTACACCTTC. Encoded protein: CASSPGTANYGYTF. V and J are TRBV19 and TRBJ1-2, with 7 bases that match TRBD1. Germline-derived CDR1 and CDR2 are LNHDA and SQIVND (reference sequence). J lost 0 bases, V lost 6 bases, and 4 bases had no gene match. This CDR3 contains 14 residues.

V gene TRBV27 combines with J gene TRBJ1-3, with a possible D match to TRBD1 (5 bases). CDR1 is MNHEY, CDR2 SMNVEV, per germline (reference sequence). The V gene lost 8 bases and the J gene lost 4 bases, with 9 bases spanning the gap. The CDR3 is 12 amino acids. The CDR3 is CASQGSGNTIYF. Written as DNA, the CDR3 is TGTGCCAGCCAGGGATCAGGAAACACCATATATTTT.